These 5 T cell receptor beta chains were all obtained from the same sample, sequenced in a study of regulatory T cells in long-lasting Graves disease. Through Arm-PCR of CDR3 regions and iRepertoire HTBI primers, TCR beta libraries were built. TCRdb used MiXCR to reprocess the multiplex PCR reads, holding one entry per CDR3 protein. Of hundreds of thousands of distinct CDR3 sequences listed, about 16% are singletons. The time point was: newly diagnosed GD, antithyroid drugs for less than 3 months. Following extraction of RNA from PBMCs, that RNA was used to make the TCR library. This same sample was also part of a study on T cells in Graves' hyperthyroidism and ophthalmopathy.

The material was peripheral blood mononuclear cells (PBMCs), obtained at new diagnosis, from a patient treated with antithyroid drugs. These receptors all stem from a woman younger than 45 with Graves disease.

The V call is TRBV4-2, the J call TRBJ2-1; D possibly matches TRBD1 or TRBD2 (5 bases each). The better agreement between TRBJ2-5 and the DNA end casts doubt on the J call. CDR3 length: 14 amino acids. Germline assignment: CDR1 LGHNA and CDR2 YNFKEQ. The CDR3 region has the DNA TGTGCCAGCAGCCAAGGGGGGAGAGGAGAGACCCAGTACTTC. Protein sequence: CASSQGGRGETQYF.

Many counts were recorded for this clonotype. The chain is built from TRBV20-1 and TRBJ2-7; D is perhaps TRBD2 (7 bases). This CDR3 is 15 amino acids long. Germline V gene sequence: CDR1 DFQATT, CDR2 SNEGSKA (reference sequence). Between the trimmed V and J ends, which lost 0 bases and 3 bases, there was a span of 15 bases. CDR3 protein: CSARDRGGSIYEQYF. The CDR3 nucleotides read TGCAGTGCTAGAGATAGGGGGGGTTCGATCTACGAGCAGTACTTC.

V is TRBV5-1 and J is TRBJ2-1; 14 bases agree with TRBD2. V trimming: 3 bases; J trimming: 15 bases; junction bases outside the gene matches: 8. Germline V gives CDR1 SGHRS, CDR2 YFSETQ. The CDR3 loop spans 14 amino acids. The CDR3: CASSSGLAGGILFF. CDR3 nucleotide sequence: TGCGCCAGCAGCTCCGGACTAGCGGGAGGCATTTTGTTCTTC.

This chain joins TRBV7-2 and TRBJ2-7; 7 bases map to TRBD1. Per the germline V gene, CDR1 is SGHTA and CDR2 is FQGNSA. Losses at the gene ends were 2 bases for V and 4 bases for J; bases not matched to a gene: 20. This CDR3 has 19 amino acids. The CDR3 here is CASSLRSNPSPGQPYEQYF. The CDR3, as DNA: TGTGCCAGCAGCTTAAGAAGTAATCCTAGCCCGGGACAGCCTTACGAGCAGTACTTC.

This chain joins TRBV5-5 and TRBJ2-7; D is possibly TRBD2 (6 bases). This CDR3 spans 16 amino acids. From germline, CDR1 is SGHKS and CDR2 YYEKEE (reference sequence). V was clipped by 0 bases and J by 2 bases, with 15 bases between them. The CDR3 reads CASSLAGGFNAYEQYF. The CDR3 coding sequence is TGTGCCAGCAGCTTGGCCGGAGGGTTCAACGCCTACGAGCAGTACTTC.